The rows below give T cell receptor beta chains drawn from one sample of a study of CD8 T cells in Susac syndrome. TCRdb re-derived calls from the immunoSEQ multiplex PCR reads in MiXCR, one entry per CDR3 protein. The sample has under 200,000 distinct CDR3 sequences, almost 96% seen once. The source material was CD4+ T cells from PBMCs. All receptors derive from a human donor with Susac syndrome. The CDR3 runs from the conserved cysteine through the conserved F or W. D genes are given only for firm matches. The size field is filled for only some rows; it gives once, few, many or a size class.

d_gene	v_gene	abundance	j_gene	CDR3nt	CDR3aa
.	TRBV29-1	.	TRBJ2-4	TGCAGCGTCGGTCAAGGTTTCCAAAACATTCAGTACTTC	CSVGQGFQNIQYF
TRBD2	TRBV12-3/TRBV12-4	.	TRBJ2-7	TGTGCCAGCACCCCCAAGGCTAGCGGAACCTACGAGCAGTACTTC	CASTPKASGTYEQYF
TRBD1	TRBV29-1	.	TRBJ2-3	TGCAGCGTGGGACAGGGGGCCCTCTCTGGCACAGATACGCAGTATTTT	CSVGQGALSGTDTQYF
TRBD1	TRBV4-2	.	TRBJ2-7	TGTGCCAGCAGCCAAGATGACGGGACAGCCTACGAGCAGTACTTC	CASSQDDGTAYEQYF
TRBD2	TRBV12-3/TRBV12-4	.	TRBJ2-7	TGTGCCAGCAGTACCGGGACTAGCTACGAGCAGTACTTC	CASSTGTSYEQYF
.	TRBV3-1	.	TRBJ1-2	TGTGCCAGCAGCCAAGATGTGGGGGCGCGTGGCTACACCTTC	CASSQDVGARGYTF
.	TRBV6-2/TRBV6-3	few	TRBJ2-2	TGTGCCAGCAGTTCCGTTTCTGGGGAGCTGTTTTTT	CASSSVSGELFF
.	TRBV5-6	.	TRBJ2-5	TGTGCCAGCAGCGGAGGCGGTCCAAAAGAGACCCAGTACTTC	CASSGGGPKETQYF
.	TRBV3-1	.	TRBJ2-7	TGTGCCAGCAGCCAAGCGGCGGGGCGCGAAGAGCAGTACTTC	CASSQAAGREEQYF
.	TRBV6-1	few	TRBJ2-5	TGTGCCAGCAGTGAGCGGGGAGAGACCCAGTACTTC	CASSERGETQYF
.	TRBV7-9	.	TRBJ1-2	TGTGCCAGCAGCTTAACCGGGACGGATGGCTACACCTTC	CASSLTGTDGYTF
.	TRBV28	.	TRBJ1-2	TGTGCCAGCAGTTCCTCCCGGTGGGGCTATGGCTACACCTTC	CASSSSRWGYGYTF
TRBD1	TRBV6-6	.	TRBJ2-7	TGTGCCAGCAGTTACCCGCCGGACAGGGCCTACGAGCAGTACTTC	CASSYPPDRAYEQYF
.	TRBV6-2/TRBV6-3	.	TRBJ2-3	TGTGCCAGCACCTCGTCTGGGGATACGCAGTATTTT	CASTSSGDTQYF
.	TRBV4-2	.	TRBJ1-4	TGTGCCAGCAGCCAAGACCCTGGGACGGCGAATGAAAAACTGTTTTTT	CASSQDPGTANEKLFF
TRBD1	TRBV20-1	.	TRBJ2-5	TGCAGTGCTCAGGCCCTCGGACAGGACCAAGAGACCCAGTACTTC	CSAQALGQDQETQYF
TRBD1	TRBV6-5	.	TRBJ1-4	TGTGCCAGCAGTTACAGGTTTCGGGACAGGACTAATGAAAAACTGTTTTTT	CASSYRFRDRTNEKLFF
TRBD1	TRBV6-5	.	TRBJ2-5	TGTGCCAGCTCTAGGGACAGGGTGGAGACCCAGTACTTC	CASSRDRVETQYF
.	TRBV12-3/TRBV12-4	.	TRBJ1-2	TGTGCCAGCAGTGGACACCTACCAAACTATGGCTACACCTTC	CASSGHLPNYGYTF
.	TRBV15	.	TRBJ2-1	TGTGCCACCAGCAGAGCAACTAGTGAGCAGTTCTTC	CATSRATSEQFF
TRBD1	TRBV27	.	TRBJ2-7	TGTGCCAGCAAAACAGGGGTAACCTACGAGCAGTACTTC	CASKTGVTYEQYF
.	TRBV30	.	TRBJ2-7	TGTGCCTGGGGGGGCTCCAGGGCTTACGAGCAGTACTTC	CAWGGSRAYEQYF
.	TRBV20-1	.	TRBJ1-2	TGCAGTACTAATGGGGGGCAGGTCTATGGCTACACCTTC	CSTNGGQVYGYTF
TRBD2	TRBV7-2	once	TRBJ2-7	TGTGCCAGCAGAACGGGGGGCTCCTACGAGCAGTACTTC	CASRTGGSYEQYF
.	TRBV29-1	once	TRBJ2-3	TGCAGCGTCGGGCGCACAGATACGCAGTATTTT	CSVGRTDTQYF
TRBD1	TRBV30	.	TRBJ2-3	TGTGCCTGGCTAGGGGGCGGACGTTGGTATTTT	CAWLGGGRWYF
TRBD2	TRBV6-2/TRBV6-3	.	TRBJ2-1	TGTGCCAGCAGAACTTGGGGAACTAGCGGGGGGGGGCGTAATGAGCAGTTCTTC	CASRTWGTSGGGRNEQFF
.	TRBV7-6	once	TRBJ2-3	TGTGCCAGCAGCTTAGGGGGGGCCTTTAGTACAGATACGCAGTATTTT	CASSLGGAFSTDTQYF
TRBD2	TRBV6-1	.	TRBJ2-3	TGTGCCAGCAGGCACTACGGGACTAGCGGGGGCCAATACACAGATACGCAGTATTTT	CASRHYGTSGGQYTDTQYF
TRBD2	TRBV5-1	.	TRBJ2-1	TGCGCCAGCAGCCGGACTAGCTTATCCTACAATGAGCAGTTCTTC	CASSRTSLSYNEQFF
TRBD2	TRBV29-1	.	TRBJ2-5	TGCAGCGTTGAGCCGGGGGGAGGAGAGACCCAGTACTTC	CSVEPGGGETQYF
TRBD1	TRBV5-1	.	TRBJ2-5	TGCGCCAGCAGCTTCCGGACAGGCAACCCACAAGAGACCCAGTACTTC	CASSFRTGNPQETQYF
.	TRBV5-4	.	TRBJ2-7	TGTGCCAGCAGCGGGGGTACGTCGACGGTCTACGAGCAGTACTTC	CASSGGTSTVYEQYF
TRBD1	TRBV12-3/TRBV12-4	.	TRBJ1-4	TGTGCCAGCAGTTCGACAGGGGGACCTAATGAAAAACTGTTTTTT	CASSSTGGPNEKLFF
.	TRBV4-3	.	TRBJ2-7	TGCGCCAGCAGCCAAGTGGGTTCAGGGGATTACGAGCAGTACTTC	CASSQVGSGDYEQYF
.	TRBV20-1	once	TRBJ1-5	TGCAGTGCTAGAGATCCGGGGCCGAGCAATCAGCCCCAGCATTTT	CSARDPGPSNQPQHF
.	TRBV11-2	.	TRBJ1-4	TGTGCCAGCAGCTTAGATCTGGTGGCGGGGCAACTGTTTTTT	CASSLDLVAGQLFF
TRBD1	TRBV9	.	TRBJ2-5	TGTGCCAGCAGCAACAGGGGGCGGGAGACCCAGTACTTC	CASSNRGRETQYF
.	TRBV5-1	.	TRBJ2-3	TGCGCCAGCAGCTCCCACGATACGCAGTATTTT	CASSSHDTQYF
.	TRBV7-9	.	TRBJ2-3	TGTGCCAGCAGCGGGATAGATACGCAGTATTTT	CASSGIDTQYF
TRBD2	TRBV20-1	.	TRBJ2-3	TGCAGTGCTAGCCCCCTAGCGGGGGTCACAGATACGCAGTATTTT	CSASPLAGVTDTQYF
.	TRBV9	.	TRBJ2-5	TGTGCCAGCAGCGTGTCAGGGAGGGAGACCCAGTACTTC	CASSVSGRETQYF
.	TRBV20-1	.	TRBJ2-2	TGCAGTGCTGTAAAACTAGAGACCGGGGAGCTGTTTTTT	CSAVKLETGELFF
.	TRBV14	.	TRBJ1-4	TGTGCCAGCAGCCTAACCGCGGGGCAGCGGGGTGAAAAACTGTTTTTT	CASSLTAGQRGEKLFF
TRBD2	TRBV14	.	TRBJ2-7	TGTGCCAGCAGCGGGACTAGCGGGGGCTACGAGCAGTACTTC	CASSGTSGGYEQYF
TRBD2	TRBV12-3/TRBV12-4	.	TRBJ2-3	TGTGCCAGCAGCCCCACGGCGGGGGCGGGGGGAGATACGCAGTATTTT	CASSPTAGAGGDTQYF
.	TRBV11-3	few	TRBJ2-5	TGTGCCAGCAGCTTAGGCCAGGGCACAGTCCAAGAGACCCAGTACTTC	CASSLGQGTVQETQYF
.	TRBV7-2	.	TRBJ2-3	TGTGCCAGCGGGGGACGGGCAGATACGCAGTATTTT	CASGGRADTQYF
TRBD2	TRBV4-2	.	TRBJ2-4	TGTGCCAGCAGCCAAGCATCTAGCGGGGGGACGGAAAACATTCAGTACTTC	CASSQASSGGTENIQYF
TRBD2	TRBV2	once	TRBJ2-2	TGTGCCAGCAGCGGCGGGGGGGCATCCGGGGAGCTGTTTTTT	CASSGGGASGELFF
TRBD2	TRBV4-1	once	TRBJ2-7	TGCGCCAGCAGCCAAGAAGGTCGAGCGGGGGGCTCCTACGAGCAGTACTTC	CASSQEGRAGGSYEQYF
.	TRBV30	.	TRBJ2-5	TGTGCCTGGAGCCAGATCTATGGGAGACAAGAGACCCAGTACTTC	CAWSQIYGRQETQYF
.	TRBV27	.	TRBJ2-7	TGTGCCAGCAGTCTAAGGAGGGACAGTTACTACGAGCAGTACTTC	CASSLRRDSYYEQYF
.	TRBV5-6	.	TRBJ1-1	TGTGCCAGCAGCTTGGAGGGAGTGGGGACCACTGAAGCTTTCTTT	CASSLEGVGTTEAFF
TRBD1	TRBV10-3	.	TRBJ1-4	TGTGCCATCAGTCAGGGGGTGGATGAAAAACTGTTTTTT	CAISQGVDEKLFF
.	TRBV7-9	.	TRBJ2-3	TGTGCCAGCAGCTTAGGTCAGGGGAACACAGATACGCAGTATTTT	CASSLGQGNTDTQYF
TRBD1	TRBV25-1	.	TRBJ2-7	TGTGCCAGCAGTGAATCGACAGGGGGAAAGGGGCAGTACTTC	CASSESTGGKGQYF
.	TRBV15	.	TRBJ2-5	TGTGCCACCAGCAGAGTCGACGGGGGCACGGAGACCCAGTACTTC	CATSRVDGGTETQYF
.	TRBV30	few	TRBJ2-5	TGTGCCTGGAGTGCTGGGGAGACCCAGTACTTC	CAWSAGETQYF